The rows below give T cell receptor beta chains drawn from one sample of a study of CD8+ T cells in alopecia areata. TCRdb keeps only in-frame clones here, not all; method: immunoSEQ multiplex PCR. In the table there are about 280,000 clones, about three fifths of which are singletons. The source was CD4+ T cells sorted from blood, collected at week 24, from a patient treated with tofacitinib. The receptors shown here come from a human donor with alopecia areata. CDR3s leave out the opening cysteine and the closing phenylalanine or tryptophan. Fields, in order: J gene, CDR3 length, clone size, V gene, CDR3 protein. Rows give clone size only sometimes, using once, few, many, or a class for an expanded clone.

j_call: TRBJ2-3
cdr3_length: 11
clone_size: -
v_call: TRBV18
cdr3_aa: ASSPSRADTQY

j_call: TRBJ2-7
cdr3_length: 12
clone_size: few
v_call: TRBV27
cdr3_aa: ASSMSRASYEQY

j_call: TRBJ2-1
cdr3_length: 9
clone_size: -
v_call: TRBV30
cdr3_aa: ASTGLSEQF

j_call: TRBJ1-6
cdr3_length: 12
clone_size: few
v_call: TRBV7-9
cdr3_aa: ASSRDTLGSPLH

j_call: TRBJ1-2
cdr3_length: 13
clone_size: few
v_call: TRBV7-2
cdr3_aa: ASRVTWGLNYGYT

j_call: TRBJ1-6
cdr3_length: 11
clone_size: -
v_call: TRBV15
cdr3_aa: ATSLRYNSPLH

j_call: TRBJ1-2
cdr3_length: 11
clone_size: -
v_call: TRBV7-2
cdr3_aa: ASRPGSNYGYT

j_call: TRBJ2-3
cdr3_length: 12
clone_size: -
v_call: TRBV2
cdr3_aa: ASSPVSGTDTQY

j_call: TRBJ1-2
cdr3_length: 11
clone_size: once
v_call: TRBV9
cdr3_aa: ASSQGESYGYT

j_call: TRBJ2-1
cdr3_length: 10
clone_size: -
v_call: TRBV29-1
cdr3_aa: SVGGQGHEQF

j_call: TRBJ1-1
cdr3_length: 17
clone_size: few
v_call: TRBV27
cdr3_aa: ASSSTLTDSRLLNTEAF

j_call: TRBJ1-4
cdr3_length: 14
clone_size: few
v_call: TRBV4-1
cdr3_aa: ASSQLHRATNEKLF

j_call: TRBJ1-5
cdr3_length: 12
clone_size: -
v_call: TRBV7-6
cdr3_aa: ASSSVLGSQPQH

j_call: TRBJ1-2
cdr3_length: 12
clone_size: few
v_call: TRBV19
cdr3_aa: ATSSGQGVYGYT

j_call: TRBJ2-7
cdr3_length: 12
clone_size: -
v_call: TRBV6-5
cdr3_aa: ASRVGRDAYEQY

j_call: TRBJ2-3
cdr3_length: 12
clone_size: few
v_call: TRBV19
cdr3_aa: ASSQGPGTDTQY

j_call: TRBJ1-2
cdr3_length: 12
clone_size: -
v_call: TRBV7-2
cdr3_aa: ASSSLDRDYGYT

j_call: TRBJ1-1
cdr3_length: 13
clone_size: -
v_call: TRBV30
cdr3_aa: AWSEPGGMNTEAF

j_call: TRBJ1-1
cdr3_length: 14
clone_size: -
v_call: TRBV5-6
cdr3_aa: ASSLRVGRRYTEAF

j_call: TRBJ2-1
cdr3_length: 12
clone_size: -
v_call: TRBV27
cdr3_aa: ASSFSGGYGEQF

j_call: TRBJ1-5
cdr3_length: 12
clone_size: -
v_call: TRBV30
cdr3_aa: ASRYGNSNQPQH

j_call: TRBJ1-2
cdr3_length: 8
clone_size: -
v_call: TRBV25-1
cdr3_aa: ASRVVAGT

j_call: TRBJ2-5
cdr3_length: 10
clone_size: -
v_call: TRBV2
cdr3_aa: ASNRAQETQY

j_call: TRBJ2-5
cdr3_length: 13
clone_size: -
v_call: TRBV5-1
cdr3_aa: ASSGRQGKGETQY

j_call: TRBJ1-1
cdr3_length: 14
clone_size: -
v_call: TRBV5-1
cdr3_aa: ASSSNFVRGRTEAF

j_call: TRBJ1-2
cdr3_length: 9
clone_size: -
v_call: TRBV29-1
cdr3_aa: SVWDNYGYT

j_call: TRBJ2-3
cdr3_length: 15
clone_size: -
v_call: TRBV7-9
cdr3_aa: ASSPGQGPTSTDTQY

j_call: TRBJ2-1
cdr3_length: 15
clone_size: few
v_call: TRBV4-2
cdr3_aa: ASSLRSAGRSYNEQF

j_call: TRBJ2-5
cdr3_length: 11
clone_size: -
v_call: TRBV5-6
cdr3_aa: ASSLGIQETQY

j_call: TRBJ1-1
cdr3_length: 12
clone_size: -
v_call: TRBV4-1
cdr3_aa: ASSRLGGSTEAF

j_call: TRBJ2-1
cdr3_length: 13
clone_size: few
v_call: TRBV5-1
cdr3_aa: ASSPFGGAGHEQF

j_call: TRBJ2-5
cdr3_length: 13
clone_size: once
v_call: TRBV7-9
cdr3_aa: ASSLAVGVQETQY

j_call: TRBJ1-6
cdr3_length: 14
clone_size: -
v_call: TRBV28
cdr3_aa: ASRRLDSSYNSPLH

j_call: TRBJ2-3
cdr3_length: 11
clone_size: -
v_call: TRBV30
cdr3_aa: AWRPRETDTQY

j_call: TRBJ2-7
cdr3_length: 11
clone_size: -
v_call: TRBV5-6
cdr3_aa: ASSLAVTYEQY

j_call: TRBJ2-7
cdr3_length: 10
clone_size: -
v_call: TRBV29-1
cdr3_aa: SVTTGAYEQY

j_call: TRBJ2-1
cdr3_length: 13
clone_size: few
v_call: TRBV18
cdr3_aa: ASSFGLADYNEQF

j_call: TRBJ2-4
cdr3_length: 12
clone_size: few
v_call: TRBV7-2
cdr3_aa: ASSLQGAKNIQY

j_call: TRBJ1-1
cdr3_length: 12
clone_size: once
v_call: TRBV30
cdr3_aa: AWSGPGPNTEAF

j_call: TRBJ2-4
cdr3_length: 12
clone_size: -
v_call: TRBV19
cdr3_aa: ASSPGQVGNIQY

j_call: TRBJ2-4
cdr3_length: 12
clone_size: few
v_call: TRBV5-4
cdr3_aa: ASSLAQGGTIQY

j_call: TRBJ2-7
cdr3_length: 11
clone_size: -
v_call: TRBV30
cdr3_aa: AWSQGFTYEQY

j_call: TRBJ2-3
cdr3_length: 14
clone_size: -
v_call: TRBV9
cdr3_aa: ASSIQRGGLTDTQY

j_call: TRBJ1-5
cdr3_length: 14
clone_size: -
v_call: TRBV27
cdr3_aa: APYVVMGLSNQPQH

j_call: TRBJ2-5
cdr3_length: 13
clone_size: few
v_call: TRBV5-1
cdr3_aa: ASSLGDRVQETQY

j_call: TRBJ2-3
cdr3_length: 12
clone_size: -
v_call: TRBV5-6
cdr3_aa: ASSLAGGTDTQY

j_call: TRBJ1-1
cdr3_length: 11
clone_size: few
v_call: TRBV29-1
cdr3_aa: SVERALTPEAF

j_call: TRBJ1-2
cdr3_length: 10
clone_size: few
v_call: TRBV9
cdr3_aa: ASSPSDYGYT

j_call: TRBJ2-2
cdr3_length: 13
clone_size: -
v_call: TRBV7-2
cdr3_aa: ASSSGQGDTGELF

j_call: TRBJ2-5
cdr3_length: 13
clone_size: few
v_call: TRBV15
cdr3_aa: ATSRDLVRGETQY

j_call: TRBJ1-1
cdr3_length: 9
clone_size: -
v_call: TRBV2
cdr3_aa: ASTGNTEAF

j_call: TRBJ2-5
cdr3_length: 14
clone_size: -
v_call: TRBV7-2
cdr3_aa: ASSTGLAGGGETQY

j_call: TRBJ1-3
cdr3_length: 13
clone_size: few
v_call: TRBV7-9
cdr3_aa: ASSVGRGSGNTIY

j_call: TRBJ2-1
cdr3_length: 15
clone_size: -
v_call: TRBV13
cdr3_aa: ASSLGAYRVENNEQF

j_call: TRBJ2-2
cdr3_length: 13
clone_size: -
v_call: TRBV7-9
cdr3_aa: ASSLAGTNTGELF

j_call: TRBJ2-7
cdr3_length: 13
clone_size: -
v_call: TRBV7-9
cdr3_aa: ASSSSTTGSYEQY